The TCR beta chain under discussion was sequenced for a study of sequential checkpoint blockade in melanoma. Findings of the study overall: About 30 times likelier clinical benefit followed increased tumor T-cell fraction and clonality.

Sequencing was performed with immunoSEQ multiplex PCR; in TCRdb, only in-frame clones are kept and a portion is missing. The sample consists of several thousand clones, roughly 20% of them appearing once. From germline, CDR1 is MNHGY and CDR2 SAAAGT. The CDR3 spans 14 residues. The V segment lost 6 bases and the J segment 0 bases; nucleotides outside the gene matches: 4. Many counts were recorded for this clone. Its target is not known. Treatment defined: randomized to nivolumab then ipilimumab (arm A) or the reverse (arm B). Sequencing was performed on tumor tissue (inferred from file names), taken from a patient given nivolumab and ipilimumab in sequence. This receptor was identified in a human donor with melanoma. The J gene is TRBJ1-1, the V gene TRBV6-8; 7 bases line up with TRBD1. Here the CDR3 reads CASRWDSLNTEAFF. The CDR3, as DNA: TGTGCCAGCAGATGGGACAGCCTGAACACTGAAGCTTTCTTT.